Reported below is one TCR beta chain. Its antigen is still unknown. Per-nucleotide qualities are absent, and no much larger clonotype sits a single base away. TCRbeta CDR3 regions were amplified from genomic DNA by means of the immunoSEQ Assay, a bias-controlled multiplex PCR. The original pipeline was this. The number of nucleated cells in each sample was estimated from the amplification of reference gene primers within the assay. To quantify the absolute abundance of each unique TCRbeta CDR3 rearrangement, sequence reads were collapsed and filtered. Productive Simpson clonality was computed per sample as the square root of Simpson's diversity index over productive rearrangements. Imported from immuneACCESS, the table was reduced by TCRdb to in-frame sequences with V and J called. These copies leave out some clones; in studies compared against another copy, an unresolved V gene accounts for under half, and the cause of the remainder is not known. V and J calls and clone size follow that table, whereas D and trimming were derived from the DNA. This sample is represented by around 340,000 clones; roughly 90% of them were singletons. The ten largest clones capture about 7.6% of the sample.

This specimen belongs to a study of blood T cell repertoires in COVID-19 (dated by TCRdb to the early 2020s). As for the study more broadly: Collaborator samples came from the United States, Italy and Spain and covered acute and convalescent phases of COVID-19. A de-identified subject ID, COVID-19 status, age in years and sex were almost always included in the sample metadata. The samples were drawn from the first 160 participants of the ongoing ImmuneRACE study and from roughly 1,300 subjects provided by 6 global collaborators. The prospective study material was composed of cDNA or gDNA derived from T cells, B-cell-depleted T cells, or PBMCs. Where available, HLA class I and class II types were taken from metadata supplied by the sample provider and were not determined by assay-based typing. Deeply sampled blood TCRbeta repertoires from subjects exposed to, actively infected with, or recovered from COVID-19 were included in the dataset. The repertoires were made available in a free public database intended to serve as a resource for research on the immune response to SARS-CoV-2. The study at large found these results: The amount of clinical and demographic metadata varied by source and participant and was provided uncurated.

Looking up the germline V gene yields CDR1 SGHTA and CDR2 FQGTGA. The CDR3 sequence holds 15 residues, the cysteine and phenylalanine included. Only the CDR3 part of the read is kept: 45 bases, read in frame from the first base. V has 6 bases trimmed and J has 5 bases trimmed; junction bases matching no gene number 12. In Seattle, one collaborating source enrolled patients while the infection was active and tracked those patients longitudinally over the course of disease. The collaborating institutions used their own protocols to collect whole blood in K2EDTA tubes. Collaborator samples were shipped for TCRbeta analysis as frozen whole blood, isolated PBMCs, or DNA extracted from either sample type.

The TCR originated in a woman aged 60-75 years with COVID-19, enrolled during active disease. The chain uses TRBV7-3 and TRBJ2-5; the junction holds 7 bases that match TRBD1. Material: peripheral blood. The DNA reads TGTGCCAGCAGACTCACAGGGGCGTCCCTGGAGACCCAGTACTTC. The encoded protein is CASRLTGASLETQYF.